The rows below give T cell receptor beta chains drawn from one sample of a study of cytomegalovirus exposure and HLA in healthy donors. The table came from immunoSEQ multiplex PCR; TCRdb's copy has only in-frame clones and leaves some out. The profile covers about 180,000 clones, with about 86% appearing a single time and approximately 1.5% taken by the ten largest. Sequencing used PBMCs. The receptor set was obtained from a woman in her 30s in good health and CMV-seronegative. CDR3s leave out the opening cysteine and the closing phenylalanine or tryptophan. Size values are once, few and many counts, or a class for expanded clones, and some rows have none.

>TRBV5-4|TRBJ2-3|NA
ASRPSFRGGARSTDTQY
>TRBV6-5|TRBJ1-6|NA
ASSLEAGGSPLH
>TRBV2|TRBJ1-2|once
ASTPEPGGVFGGYT
>TRBV29-1|TRBJ2-1|NA
SVDPPPNEQF
>TRBV25-1|TRBJ2-2|NA
ASSESRGSRTGELF
>TRBV30|TRBJ2-7|NA
ARTGGGYEQY
>TRBV2|TRBJ1-5|NA
ASGGWGSPRNQPQH
>TRBV5-6|TRBJ1-1|NA
ASSLGAGEAF
>TRBV27|TRBJ1-4|NA
ASAFQGFNEKLF
>TRBV18|TRBJ1-4|NA
ASSPGTGATNEKLF
>TRBV19|TRBJ1-6|NA
ASGDSHSPLH
>TRBV9|TRBJ2-6|NA
ASSFADYPGANVLT
>TRBV2|TRBJ2-7|once
ASGSEGVSYEQY
>TRBV4-2|TRBJ2-1|NA
ASSRGTGGVEQF
>TRBV11-2|TRBJ1-2|few
ASSLVRRDFYGYT
>TRBV19|TRBJ2-1|NA
ASSHMSSYNEQF
>TRBV20-1|TRBJ2-7|NA
SATYGEQY
>TRBV6-5|TRBJ2-7|NA
ASSFPRDRGGDEQY
>TRBV2|TRBJ1-3|NA
ASSLGTEGNTIY
>TRBV9|TRBJ1-1|NA
ASSAPSTGMSEAF
>TRBV7-7|TRBJ2-3|NA
ASSLGQGDGTDTQY
>TRBV6-1|TRBJ1-5|NA
ASSQDRGRNQPQH
>TRBV4-3|TRBJ1-2|NA
ASSQEWGSGVPQGIYGYT